This TCR beta chain comes out of a study of low-dose radiotherapy and immunotherapy resistance in tumors. Study context: Cohort 1 was given 0.5 Gy fractions every 2 weeks, 6.5 Gy in total. TRAV- and TRBV-specific primers, spanning alpha and beta chains, primed first-strand cDNA.

Time point given: before trial treatment. Amplification, which lasted 20 to 25 PCR cycles, used a constant-region primer and V-primer adapter to amplify TCRs. TCRdb ran MiXCR on the reads and lists one entry per CDR3 protein. The sample shows tens of thousands of distinct CDR3 sequences, around 11% of them seen only once. Trimming cost V 3 bases and J 0 bases; bases outside gene matches: 1. This CDR3 region has 14 residues. This clonotype was picked up many times. The receptor's source is a female donor with ovarian cancer. The rearrangement links TRBV12-3 or TRBV12-4 to TRBJ2-7, with 8 bases matching TRBD2. The sample in question was PBMCs, obtained before treatment. As DNA, the CDR3 is TGTGCCAGCAGTTTGCGGGAGGCCTCCTACGAGCAGTACTTC. Its translation: CASSLREASYEQYF.